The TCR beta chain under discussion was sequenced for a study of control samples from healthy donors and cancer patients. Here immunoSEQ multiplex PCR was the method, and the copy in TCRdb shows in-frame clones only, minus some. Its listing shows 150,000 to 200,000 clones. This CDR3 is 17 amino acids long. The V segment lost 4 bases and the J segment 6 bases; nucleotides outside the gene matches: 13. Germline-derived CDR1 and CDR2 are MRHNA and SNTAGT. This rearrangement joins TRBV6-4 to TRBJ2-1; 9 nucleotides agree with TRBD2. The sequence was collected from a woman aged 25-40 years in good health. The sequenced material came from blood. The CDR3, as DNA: TGTGCCAGCAGTGCCAGGTCCATAGCGGGGGTACGCAATGAGCAGTTCTTC. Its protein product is CASSARSIAGVRNEQFF.